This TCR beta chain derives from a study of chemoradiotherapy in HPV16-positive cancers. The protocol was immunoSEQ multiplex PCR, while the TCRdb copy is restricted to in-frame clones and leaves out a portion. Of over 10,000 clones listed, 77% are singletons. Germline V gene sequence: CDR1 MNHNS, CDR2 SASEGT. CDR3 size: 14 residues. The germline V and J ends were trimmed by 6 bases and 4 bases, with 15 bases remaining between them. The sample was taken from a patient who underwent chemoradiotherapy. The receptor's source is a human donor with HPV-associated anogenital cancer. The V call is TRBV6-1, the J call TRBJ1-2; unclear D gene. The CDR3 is CASSREAGTYGYTF. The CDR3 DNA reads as TGTGCCAGCAGCCGAGAGGCCGGAACCTATGGCTACACCTTC.